The 2 T cell receptor beta chains below come from one sample, sequenced in a study of blood T cell repertoires in COVID-19. Clones were read by immunoSEQ multiplex PCR, and TCRdb kept only the in-frame ones, dropping some. The sample lists approximately 280,000 clones; approximately 83% were seen once. Sequenced input: peripheral blood. The source of these receptors is a woman in her 30s who had recovered from COVID-19.

V is TRBV7-2 and J is TRBJ2-7; weak D call: TRBD2 (6 bases). Per germline, CDR1 SGHTA and CDR2 FQGNSA. This CDR3 comprises 14 residues. V lost 3 bases, J lost 0 bases, and 9 bases lay in between. DNA of the CDR3: TGTGCCAGCAGCTTCGGCGGGGCCTCCTACGAGCAGTACTTC. This encodes CASSFGGASYEQYF.

This chain joins TRBV25-1 and TRBJ2-2, with TRBD1 matching over 7 bases. The length of the CDR3 is 16 residues. Germline V gene lookup returns CDR1 MGHDK and CDR2 SYGVNS. With V trimmed by 2 bases and J by 6 bases, 9 bases remained unmatched. CDR3 DNA sequence: TGTGCCAGCAGTGAAGGGGCAGGGGGTTTCCCCGGGGAGCTGTTTTTT. Its protein product is CASSEGAGGFPGELFF. The full variable domain, rest sourced from reference TRBV25-1 and TRBJ2-2, is EADIYQTPRYLVIGTGKKITLECSQTMGHDKMYWYQQDPGMELHLIHYSYGVNSTEKGDLSSESTVSRIRTEHFPLTLESARPSHTSQYLCASSEGAGGFPGELFFGEGSRLTVL.